The clone carrying this T cell receptor beta chain occurred a few times. The antigen is unknown. Unique molecular identifiers tagged the TCRbeta library. MiXCR, run by TCRdb on the PCR reads, gives a single entry per CDR3 protein. The sample includes nearly 350,000 distinct CDR3 sequences, around 15% of them seen just once. Trimming took 2 bases from V and 8 from J; bases not matched to a gene: 8. Germline CDR1 reads GTSNPN; CDR2 reads SVGIG (reference sequence). This CDR3 is built from 16 residues. The sample originates from a study of T-cell reconstitution after alpha-beta-depleted transplantation in children. Whole-study results and caveats: Roughly two months post-transplant, alpha-beta T cells reportedly originated from several hundred graft clones that had expanded. From newly produced T cells came most of the T-cell counts and diversity one year after transplant. High day-60 TCRbeta diversity in some patients came from surviving recipient T cells and thymic progenitors.

The sequencing here drew on PBMCs, mostly from graft donor cells, taken 360 days after TCRalphabeta/CD19-depleted stem cell transplant. V gene TRBV30 combines with J gene TRBJ2-2, with TRBD2 identical over 13 bases. This TCR came from a male patient between 2 and 15 years old who had a stem cell transplant for acute lymphoblastic leukemia, so the T cells may come from the graft donor. The CDR3 loop reads CAWSPGTSGISGELFF. CDR3 DNA sequence: TGTGCCTGGAGTCCCGGGACTAGCGGGATCTCAGGGGAGCTGTTTTTT.